The 28 T cell receptor beta chains below were found in one sample sequenced in a study of CD8+CD57+ T cells in acquired aplastic anemia. The patients chosen for sequencing had shown expansion of CD8+CD57+ cells (detected by flow cytometry). The study profiled TCR beta VDJ and CDR3 using genomic DNA as template. TCRdb re-analysed the reads in MiXCR, keeping a single row per CDR3 protein. The sample shows 100,000 to 150,000 distinct CDR3 sequences, almost 40% of them seen only once. Source material: sorted CD4+, CD8+, or CD8+CD57+ T cells (not recorded which) from PBMCs. These receptors all stem from a human donor with aplastic anemia.

This clonotype has a count of ten or more. J is TRBJ2-5 and V is TRBV2; 10 bases align to TRBD2. This CDR3 spans 16 amino acids. The germline V gene encodes CDR1 SNHLY and CDR2 FYNNEI. Unmatched junction bases numbered 9, after V lost 6 bases and J lost 2 bases. The CDR3 region is CASRRLAGPTQETQYF. CDR3 DNA: TGTGCCAGCAGACGACTAGCGGGCCCTACTCAAGAGACCCAGTACTTC. The full variable domain, with the rest looked up from reference TRBV2 and TRBJ2-5, is EPEVTQTPSHQVTQMGQEVILRCVPISNHLYFYWYRQILGQKVEFLVSFYNNEISEKSEIFDDQFSVERPDGSNFTLKIRSTKLEDSAMYFCASRRLAGPTQETQYFGPGTRLLVL.

This sequence joins TRBV7-8 and TRBJ2-7; no reliable D call. The length of the CDR3 is 11 residues. Trimming left V 5 bases short and J 4 bases short, with 6 bases between. Per the germline V gene, CDR1 is SGHVS and CDR2 is FQNEAQ. DNA for the CDR3: TGTGCCAGCAGCCCCCGATACGAGCAGTACTTC. Protein sequence: CASSPRYEQYF. Full variable domain (rest looked up from reference TRBV7-8 and TRBJ2-7): GAGVSQSPRYKVAKRGQDVALRCDPISGHVSLFWYQQALGQGPEFLTYFQNEAQLDKSGLPSDRFFAERPEGSVSTLKIQRTQQEDSAVYLCASSPRYEQYFGPGTRLTVT.

The V call is TRBV7-9, the J call TRBJ2-5; possibly TRBD1 for D (5 bases). The germline V and J ends were trimmed by 5 bases and 6 bases, with 7 bases remaining between them. The CDR3 contains 11 residues. Germline assignment: CDR1 SEHNR and CDR2 FQNEAQ (reference sequence). The CDR3 reads CASSRTQTQYF. Written as DNA, the CDR3 is TGTGCCAGCAGCCGGACACAGACCCAGTACTTC.

This clonotype was observed many times. The chain is built from TRBV10-3 and TRBJ1-5, with 7 bases that match TRBD1. V lost 10 bases, J lost 2 bases, and 14 bases stayed unmatched. This CDR3 contains 16 residues. Looked up from germline, CDR1 is ENHRY and CDR2 is SYGVKD. The CDR3 region is CATGTARLGGNQPQHF. The CDR3 DNA is TGTGCCACGGGGACAGCCCGCTTGGGGGGCAATCAGCCCCAGCATTTT.

This clonotype appeared many times. The chain employs TRBV6-1 and TRBJ1-2; D unresolved. The CDR3 sequence is 17 residues long. Germline V gene lookup returns CDR1 MNHNS and CDR2 SASEGT. The V and J ends lost 3 bases and 3 bases respectively, with 20 bases between them. DNA of the CDR3: TGTGCCAGCAGTGACGTGCGAGCCGGCATAGGTGACTATGGCTACACCTTC. This codes for CASSDVRAGIGDYGYTF.

The rearrangement uses TRBV9 and TRBJ1-2; no firm D call. The CDR3 sequence is 14 residues long. Germline CDR1 and CDR2: SGDLS and YYNGEE. V lost 2 bases to trimming and J lost 0 bases, with 8 bases between them. CDR3 amino acids: CASSVHLTNYGYTF. As DNA, the CDR3 is TGTGCCAGCAGCGTGCATCTAACTAACTATGGCTACACCTTC.

This clonotype has at least ten counts. The chain is built from TRBV5-1 and TRBJ1-1, with D maybe TRBD1 (5 bases). V shed 0 bases and J shed 1 base, with 13 bases lying between them. This CDR3 is built from 16 residues. Per germline, CDR1 SGHRS and CDR2 YFSETQ. CDR3 in DNA: TGCGCCAGCAGCTTGGCAGGGATTGGGGGGAACACTGAAGCTTTCTTT. It encodes CASSLAGIGGNTEAFF.

This clonotype was observed a handful of times. The rearrangement joins TRBV7-3 to TRBJ1-6; D gene unclear. CDR3 length equals 15 residues. Germline V gene sequence: CDR1 SGHTA, CDR2 FQGTGA. V was pared by 4 bases and J by 9 bases, with 16 bases between. This CDR3 reads CASSSPSAVSSPLHF. The CDR3 DNA sequence: TGTGCCAGCAGCTCCCCGTCCGCGGTGAGTTCACCCCTCCACTTT.

This chain connects TRBV12-5 to TRBJ2-5; possibly TRBD1 for D (6 bases). The germline V gene has CDR1 LGHNT and CDR2 FRNRAP. The V gene lost 4 bases and the J gene lost 13 bases, with 16 bases spanning the gap. The CDR3 loop spans 12 amino acids. The CDR3 protein is CASGWEQGSRYF. As DNA, the CDR3 is TGTGCTAGTGGTTGGGAACAGGGTTCTCGGTACTTC.

Remarks on this clonotype: A much larger clonotype is one base distant, so this may be a read error. The chain links TRBV7-8 to TRBJ1-3, with no clear D. There are 14 residues in the CDR3. The V gene lost 3 bases and the J gene lost 6 bases, with 12 bases spanning the gap. CDR1 and CDR2 (germline): SGHVS, FQNEAQ. The CDR3, as DNA: TGTGCCAGCAGCTTGACCCCCCTCCCAAACACCATATATTTT. This sequence encodes CASSLTPLPNTIYF. Supplemented by reference TRBV7-8 and TRBJ1-3, the full variable domain reads GAGVSQSPRYKVAKRGQDVALRCDPISGHVSLFWYQQALGQGPEFLTYFQNEAQLDKSGLPSDRFFAERPEGSVSTLKIQRTQQEDSAVYLCASSLTPLPNTIYFGEGSWLTVV.

Points on this clonotype: This could be a read error, since a much larger clone is one nucleotide away. The rearrangement uses TRBV12-5 and TRBJ1-1; D perhaps matches TRBD1 (5 bases). The CDR3 is made up of 14 amino acids. CDR1 and CDR2 (germline): LGHNT, FRNRAP. For the CDR3, the DNA is TGTGCTAGTGGTTTTCAGAGGACGGGGACTGAAGCTCTCTTT. This translates into CASGFQRTGTEALF.

This sequence joins TRBV7-9 and TRBJ2-7; TRBD2 matches 8 bases. After removal of 5 bases from V and 2 bases from J, the junction contained 5 bases not matched to a gene. Germline CDR1 reads SEHNR; CDR2 reads FQNEAQ (reference sequence). The CDR3 is 14 residues long. The chain's CDR3 is CASSPAGGPYEQYV. DNA of the CDR3: TGTGCCAGCAGCCCGGCGGGGGGACCCTACGAGCAGTACGTC.

This clonotype was detected only a few times. This chain links TRBV6-1 with TRBJ2-1; D is perhaps TRBD2 (7 bases). CDR3 size: 14 residues. Germline V CDR1 and CDR2: MNHNS, SASEGT. The V end lost 7 bases, the J end lost 9 bases, and 19 bases lay between the germline ends. CDR3: CASTLEGGRSEQFF. The DNA for the CDR3 is TGTGCCAGCACCCTCGAGGGGGGGCGGAGTGAGCAGTTCTTC.

This clonotype has at least ten counts. CDR3 in DNA: TGTGCCAGCAGCTTGGTCGGTGGGTCCTATAATTCACCCCTCCACTTT. This gives the protein CASSLVGGSYNSPLHF. The chain recombines TRBV11-2 with TRBJ1-6, with no clear D. Per germline, CDR1 SGHAT and CDR2 FQNNGV. The V end lost 3 bases, the J end lost 1 base, and 10 bases lay between the germline ends. The CDR3 runs 16 residues.

This clonotype was picked up many times. The chain combines TRBV12-3 or TRBV12-4 with TRBJ1-6, with D perhaps matching TRBD1 (5 bases). Trimming removed 2 bases from V and 6 bases from J, with 8 bases in between. This CDR3 is 14 amino acids long. Here the CDR3 reads CASSLKGSNSPLHF. The CDR3 bases are TGTGCCAGCAGTTTAAAGGGGAGTAATTCACCCCTCCACTTT.

As concerns this clonotype: One end of the junction varies from germline; a read error may be responsible. The chain is built from TRBV29-1 and TRBJ1-5; TRBD1 aligns across 7 bases. The CDR3 runs 15 residues. Germline loops: CDR1 SQVTM, CDR2 ANQGSEA. The CDR3 protein is CSVEDREGYNQPQHF. The CDR3 DNA reads as TGTAGCGTTGAAGACAGGGAGGGGTACAATCAGCCCCAGCATTTT. The full variable domain, rest sourced from reference TRBV29-1 and TRBJ1-5, is SAVISQKPSRDICQRGTSLTIQCQVDSQVTMMFWYRQQPGQSLTLIATANQGSEATYESGFVIDKFPISRPNLTFSTLTVSNMSPEDSSIYLCSVEDREGYNQPQHFGDGTRLSIL.

As to this clonotype: A much more abundant neighbour one base away suggests this may be a read error. The rearrangement links TRBV20-1 to TRBJ2-3; 12 bases match TRBD2. The germline V gene encodes CDR1 DFQATT and CDR2 SNEGSKA (reference sequence). The CDR3 has 16 residues. V gave up 5 bases and J gave up 2 bases; unmatched junction bases: 8. CDR3 region: CSAFSRTSGTTDTQYF. As DNA, the CDR3 is TGCAGTGCTTTTTCGCGGACTAGCGGGACCACAGATACGCAGTATTTT.

This clonotype was detected only once. The V gene is TRBV11-2, the J gene TRBJ2-1; 7 bases fit TRBD1. Unmatched junction bases numbered 13, after V lost 5 bases and J lost 9 bases. There are 15 residues in the CDR3. From germline, CDR1 is SGHAT and CDR2 FQNNGV. CDR3 bases: TGTGCCAGCAGCACCCGACAGGGCCCCGTTTTTGAGCAGTTCTTC. It translates to CASSTRQGPVFEQFF.

This clonotype occurred many times. The chain couples TRBV9 to TRBJ2-3, with unresolved D. V lost 2 bases, J lost 0 bases, and 1 base lay in between. The length of the CDR3 is 12 residues. The germline V gene encodes CDR1 SGDLS and CDR2 YYNGEE. The CDR3 DNA is TGTGCCAGCAGCGTTAGCACAGATACGCAGTATTTT. Its translation is CASSVSTDTQYF.

This clonotype was recorded many times. V gene TRBV19 combines with J gene TRBJ1-2, with a tentative D call TRBD1 (6 bases). Trimming pared 5 bases from V and 2 bases from J, leaving 12 bases between. Per germline, CDR1 LNHDA and CDR2 SQIVND (reference sequence). CDR3 length equals 14 residues. Here the CDR3 reads CASSAPQGNYGYTF. The CDR3 DNA reads as TGTGCCAGTAGTGCCCCGCAGGGGAACTATGGCTACACCTTC. Full variable domain (rest looked up from reference TRBV19 and TRBJ1-2): DGGITQSPKYLFRKEGQNVTLSCEQNLNHDAMYWYRQDPGQGLRLIYYSQIVNDFQKGDIAEGYSVSREKKESFPLTVTSAQKNPTAFYLCASSAPQGNYGYTFGSGTRLTVV.

This clonotype was recorded many times. The chain employs TRBV20-1 and TRBJ2-5; 9 bases map to TRBD2. The length of the CDR3 is 15 residues. J lost 1 base, V lost 1 base, and 4 bases had no gene match. Germline CDR1 is DFQATT and CDR2 is SNEGSKA (reference sequence). CDR3 nucleotides: TGCAGTGCTAGAGCGGAGCGGGGGGCCCAAGAGACCCAGTACTTC. This codes for CSARAERGAQETQYF.

The V gene is TRBV15, the J gene TRBJ2-5; a possible D gene is TRBD2 (6 bases). The germline gives CDR1 LNHNV, CDR2 YYDKDF (reference sequence). Between the trimmed V and J ends, which lost 2 bases and 1 base, there was a span of 8 bases. CDR3 size: 14 residues. CDR3 nucleotides: TGTGCCACCAGCAGAACTAGCTCCCAAGAGACCCAGTACTTC. Protein: CATSRTSSQETQYF.

This clonotype was counted a few times. J is TRBJ1-2 and V is TRBV29-1; D remains unclear. Germline V gene lookup returns CDR1 SQVTM and CDR2 ANQGSEA. CDR3 length: 13 residues. V gave up 7 bases and J gave up 2 bases, with 14 bases separating them. DNA for the CDR3: TGCAGCGCCGGCGAGGCCGACAACTATGGCTACACCTTC. Translated: CSAGEADNYGYTF.

In regard to this clonotype: Since a much larger clone is just one base distant, this may be a read error. CDR3 sequence: CASGTQGGGTEAFF. The CDR3 DNA follows: TGTGCCAGCGGCACACAGGGGGGGGGCACTGAAGCTTTCTTT. The gene calls are TRBV5-5 and TRBJ1-1; the match to TRBD1 covers 8 bases. Per germline, CDR1 SGHKS and CDR2 YYEKEE (reference sequence). V shed 7 bases, J shed 4 bases, and the junction held 9 bases outside the gene matches. The CDR3 spans 14 residues.

Regarding this clonotype: A read error is possible here, since a much larger clone lies one base away. Without the conserved terminal phenylalanine or tryptophan, this CDR3 likely stems from a read error. The V gene is TRBV7-3, the J gene TRBJ2-2; 8 bases align to TRBD1. The CDR3 extends over 14 amino acids. The V segment lost 6 bases and the J segment 6 bases; nucleotides outside the gene matches: 6. Germline V gives CDR1 SGHTA, CDR2 FQGTGA. The chain's CDR3 is CASSWSGGAGELFV. DNA for the CDR3: TGTGCCAGCAGTTGGTCAGGGGGCGCCGGGGAGCTGTTTGTT.

The CDR3 nucleotides read TGTGCCAGTAGTTCCGCCTCGGGGACCTACGAGCAGTACTTC. Translated: CASSSASGTYEQYF. The chain couples TRBV19 to TRBJ2-7; a weak D match, TRBD2 (5 bases). Germline loops: CDR1 LNHDA, CDR2 SQIVND (reference sequence). Deletions cut 5 bases from V and 2 bases from J, with 13 bases between. CDR3 length: 14 amino acids. Full variable domain (outside the CDR3, taken from reference TRBV19 and TRBJ2-7): DGGITQSPKYLFRKEGQNVTLSCEQNLNHDAMYWYRQDPGQGLRLIYYSQIVNDFQKGDIAEGYSVSREKKESFPLTVTSAQKNPTAFYLCASSSASGTYEQYFGPGTRLTVT.

This clonotype has ten or more counts. The chain carries TRBV4-3 and TRBJ2-3; D is perhaps TRBD1 (5 bases). The germline V gene encodes CDR1 LGHNA and CDR2 YSLEER. The CDR3 covers 16 residues. V was trimmed by 0 bases and J by 2 bases, leaving 12 bases between them. The CDR3 loop reads CASSQDLRGITDTQYF. The CDR3 DNA reads TGCGCCAGCAGCCAAGATTTAAGGGGTATCACAGATACGCAGTATTTT.

In this sample, this clonotype turned up a few times. The chain has TRBV18 and TRBJ2-2; TRBD1 agrees at 7 bases. With 3 bases clipped from V and 5 bases from J, the junction kept 9 bases outside the gene matches. Per germline, CDR1 KGHSH and CDR2 LQKENI. The CDR3 length is 16 residues. This CDR3 is CASSPLRQGWTGELFF. CDR3 bases: TGTGCCAGCTCACCTCTTCGACAGGGTTGGACCGGGGAGCTGTTTTTT.